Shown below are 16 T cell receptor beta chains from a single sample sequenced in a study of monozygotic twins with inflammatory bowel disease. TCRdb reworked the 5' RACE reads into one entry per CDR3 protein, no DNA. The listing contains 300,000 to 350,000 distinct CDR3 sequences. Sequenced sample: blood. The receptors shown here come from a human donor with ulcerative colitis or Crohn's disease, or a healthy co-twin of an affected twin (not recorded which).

CDR3 protein: CASSPWDSRLEAFF. The chain links TRBV5-6 to TRBJ1-1; TCRdb's D call, TRBD1, is unchecked because there is no DNA. This CDR3 is 14 amino acids long. CDR1 is SGHDT and CDR2 is YYEEEE in the germline V gene. Using reference TRBV5-6 and TRBJ1-1 for the parts outside the CDR3, the full variable domain is DAGVTQSPTHLIKTRGQQVTLRCSPKSGHDTVSWYQQALGQGPQFIFQYYEEEERQRGNFPDRFSGHQFPNYSSELNVNALLLGDSALYLCASSPWDSRLEAFFGQGTRLTVV.

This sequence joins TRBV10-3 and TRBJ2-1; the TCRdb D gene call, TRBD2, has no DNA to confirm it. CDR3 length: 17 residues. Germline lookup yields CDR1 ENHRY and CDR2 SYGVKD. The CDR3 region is CAIMGSLSGASYNEQFF.

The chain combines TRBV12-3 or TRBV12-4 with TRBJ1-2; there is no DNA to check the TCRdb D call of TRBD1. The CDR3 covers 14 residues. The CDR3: CASSPRTGGFGYTF.

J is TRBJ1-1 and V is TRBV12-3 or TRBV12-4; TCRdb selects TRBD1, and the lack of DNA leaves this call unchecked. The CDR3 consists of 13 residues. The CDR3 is CASSLPRVSEAFF.

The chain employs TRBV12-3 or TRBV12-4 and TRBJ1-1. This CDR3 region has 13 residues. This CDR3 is CASGQRVNTEAFF.

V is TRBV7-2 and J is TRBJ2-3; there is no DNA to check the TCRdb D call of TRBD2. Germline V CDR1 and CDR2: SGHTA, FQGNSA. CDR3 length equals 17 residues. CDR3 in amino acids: CASSLRETSGGTDTQYF.

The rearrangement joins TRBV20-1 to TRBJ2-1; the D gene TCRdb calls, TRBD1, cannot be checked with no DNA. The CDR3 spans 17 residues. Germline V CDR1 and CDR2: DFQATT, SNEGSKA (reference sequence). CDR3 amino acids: CSASVFKDRGGFDEQFF.

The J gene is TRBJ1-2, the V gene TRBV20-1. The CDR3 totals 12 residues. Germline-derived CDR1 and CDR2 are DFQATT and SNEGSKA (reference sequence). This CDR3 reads CSAILGIYGYTF.

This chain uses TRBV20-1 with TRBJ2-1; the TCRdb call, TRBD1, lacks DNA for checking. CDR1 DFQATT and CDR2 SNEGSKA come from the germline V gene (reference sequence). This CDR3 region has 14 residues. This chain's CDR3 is CSARPGRGGNEQFF.

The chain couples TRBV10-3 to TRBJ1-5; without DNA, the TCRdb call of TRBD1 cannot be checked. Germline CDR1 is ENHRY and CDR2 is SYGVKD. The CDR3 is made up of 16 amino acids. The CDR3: CAISESGQGSNQPQHF.

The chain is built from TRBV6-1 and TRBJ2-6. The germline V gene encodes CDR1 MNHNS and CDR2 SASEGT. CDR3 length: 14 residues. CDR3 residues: CASQDRPGANVLTF.

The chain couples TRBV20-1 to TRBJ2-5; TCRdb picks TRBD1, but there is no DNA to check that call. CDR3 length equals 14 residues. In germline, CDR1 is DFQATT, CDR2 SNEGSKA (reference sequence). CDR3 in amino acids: CSARDGGPTGAQYF.

This chain's CDR3 is CASSPGLYGYEQYF. The chain uses TRBV5-1 and TRBJ2-7; as DNA is missing, the TRBD2 call by TCRdb cannot be tested. Germline CDR1 is SGHRS and CDR2 is YFSETQ. The CDR3 is made up of 14 amino acids.

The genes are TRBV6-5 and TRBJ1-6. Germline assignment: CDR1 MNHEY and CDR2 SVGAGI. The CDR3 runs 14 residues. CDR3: CASSSPGLNSPLHF.

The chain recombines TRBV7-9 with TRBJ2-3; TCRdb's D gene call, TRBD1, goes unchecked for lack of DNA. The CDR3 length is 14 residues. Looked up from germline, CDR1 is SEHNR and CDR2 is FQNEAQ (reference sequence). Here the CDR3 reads CASSPGKNTDTQYF.

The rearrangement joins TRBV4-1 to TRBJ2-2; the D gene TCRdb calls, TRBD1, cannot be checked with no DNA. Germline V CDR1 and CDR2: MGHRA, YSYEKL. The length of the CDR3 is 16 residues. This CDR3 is CASSQEGGTVTGELFF.